Given below is one TCR beta chain in context. Unique molecular identifiers were in the cDNA, with template-switch universal primer binding. TCRdb redid the calling of the 5' RACE reads with MiXCR, one entry per CDR3 protein. The repertoire holds 1.5 million or so distinct CDR3 sequences, around a third seen once, with 0.27% in the top ten. This specimen comes from a study of identical twins. V gave up 0 bases and J gave up 9 bases, with 11 bases separating them. The germline gives CDR1 MNHEY, CDR2 SMNVEV (reference sequence). The CDR3 is 13 amino acids. Sample: cord blood. This sequence joins TRBV27 and TRBJ1-1, with TRBD1 as a possible D gene (6 bases). This receptor was obtained from a newborn girl in good health. CDR3: CASSLSMTGKAFF. The CDR3 DNA reads as TGTGCCAGCAGTTTATCGATGACAGGAAAAGCTTTCTTT.